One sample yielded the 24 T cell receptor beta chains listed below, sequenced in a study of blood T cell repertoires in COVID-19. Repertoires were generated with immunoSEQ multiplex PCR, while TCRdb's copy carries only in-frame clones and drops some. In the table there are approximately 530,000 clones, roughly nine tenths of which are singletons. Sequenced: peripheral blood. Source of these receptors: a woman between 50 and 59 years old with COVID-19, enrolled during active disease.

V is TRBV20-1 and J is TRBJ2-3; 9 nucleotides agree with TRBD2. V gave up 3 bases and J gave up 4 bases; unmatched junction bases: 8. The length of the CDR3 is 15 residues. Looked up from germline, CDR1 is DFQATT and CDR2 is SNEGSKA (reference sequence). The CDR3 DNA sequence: TGCAGTGCTAGTGACGGCGGGGGGGCCGCAGATACGCAGTATTTT. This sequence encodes CSASDGGGAADTQYF.

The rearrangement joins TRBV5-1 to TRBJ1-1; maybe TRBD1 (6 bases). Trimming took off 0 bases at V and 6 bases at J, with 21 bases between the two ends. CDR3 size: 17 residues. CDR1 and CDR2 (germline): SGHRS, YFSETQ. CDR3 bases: TGCGCCAGCAGCTTGGAGGGTAGGGGACACACTTTATCTGAAGCTTTCTTT. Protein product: CASSLEGRGHTLSEAFF.

CDR3 DNA: TGTGCCACCAGCGGGGGGGTTGGCACAGATACGCAGTATTTT. Translated: CATSGGVGTDTQYF. The rearrangement links TRBV24-1 to TRBJ2-3, with 8 positions matching TRBD2. Per germline, CDR1 KGHDR and CDR2 SFDVKD. The J segment lost 1 base and the V segment lost 7 bases, leaving 3 bases of the junction unmatched. The CDR3 is 14 amino acids.

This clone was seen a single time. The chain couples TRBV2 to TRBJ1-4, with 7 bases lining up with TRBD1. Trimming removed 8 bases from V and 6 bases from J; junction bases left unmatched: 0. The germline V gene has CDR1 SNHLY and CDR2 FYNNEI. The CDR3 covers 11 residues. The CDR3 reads CASQGDEKLFF. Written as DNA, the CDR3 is TGTGCCAGCCAGGGGGATGAAAAACTGTTTTTT. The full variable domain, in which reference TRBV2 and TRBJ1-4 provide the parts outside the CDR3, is EPEVTQTPSHQVTQMGQEVILRCVPISNHLYFYWYRQILGQKVEFLVSFYNNEISEKSEIFDDQFSVERPDGSNFTLKIRSTKLEDSAMYFCASQGDEKLFFGSGTQLSVL.

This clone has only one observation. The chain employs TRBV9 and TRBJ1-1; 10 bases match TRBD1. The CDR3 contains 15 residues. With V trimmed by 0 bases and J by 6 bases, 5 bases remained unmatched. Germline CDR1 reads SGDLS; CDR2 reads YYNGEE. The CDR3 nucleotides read TGTGCCAGCAGCGTAGGGGGACAGGGGAGGGCTGAAGCTTTCTTT. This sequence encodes CASSVGGQGRAEAFF.

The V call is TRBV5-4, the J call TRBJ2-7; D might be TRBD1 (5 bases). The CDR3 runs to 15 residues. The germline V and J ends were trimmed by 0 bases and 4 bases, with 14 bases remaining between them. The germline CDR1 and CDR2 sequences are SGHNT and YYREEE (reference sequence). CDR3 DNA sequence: TGTGCCAGCAGCTTGGAAACAGGTTACGGATACGAGCAGTACTTC. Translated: CASSLETGYGYEQYF.

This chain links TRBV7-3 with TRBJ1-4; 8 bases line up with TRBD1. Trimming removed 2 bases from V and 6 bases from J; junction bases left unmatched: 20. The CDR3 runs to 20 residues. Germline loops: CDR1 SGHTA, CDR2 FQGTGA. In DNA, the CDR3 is TGTGCCAGCAGCTTACGGCCGGGGACAGGACGTAAAAGGGGGCATGAAAAACTGTTTTTT. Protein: CASSLRPGTGRKRGHEKLFF.

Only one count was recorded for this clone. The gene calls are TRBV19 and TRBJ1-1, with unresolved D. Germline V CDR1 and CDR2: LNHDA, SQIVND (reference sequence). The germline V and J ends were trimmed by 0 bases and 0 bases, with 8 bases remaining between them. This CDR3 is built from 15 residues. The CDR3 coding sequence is TGTGCCAGTAGTATAGAATCAGTTATGAACACTGAAGCTTTCTTT. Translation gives CASSIESVMNTEAFF.

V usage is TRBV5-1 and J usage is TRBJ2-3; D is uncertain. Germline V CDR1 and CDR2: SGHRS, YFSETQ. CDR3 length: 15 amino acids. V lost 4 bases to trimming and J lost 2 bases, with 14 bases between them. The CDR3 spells CASSPTPTYTDTQYF. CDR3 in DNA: TGCGCCAGCAGCCCAACACCGACTTACACAGATACGCAGTATTTT.

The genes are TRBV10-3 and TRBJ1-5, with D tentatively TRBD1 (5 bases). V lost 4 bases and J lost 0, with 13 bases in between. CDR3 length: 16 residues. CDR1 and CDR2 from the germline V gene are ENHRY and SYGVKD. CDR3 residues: CAISADRLYSNQPQHF. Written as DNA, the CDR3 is TGTGCCATCAGTGCCGACAGACTGTATAGCAATCAGCCCCAGCATTTT.

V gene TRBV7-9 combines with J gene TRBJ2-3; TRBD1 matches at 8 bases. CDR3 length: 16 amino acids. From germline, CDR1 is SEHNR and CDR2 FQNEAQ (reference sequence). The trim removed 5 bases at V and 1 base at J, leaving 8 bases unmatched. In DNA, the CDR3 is TGTGCCAGCAGCCTACAGGGGGTTGTGGGCACAGATACGCAGTATTTT. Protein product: CASSLQGVVGTDTQYF.

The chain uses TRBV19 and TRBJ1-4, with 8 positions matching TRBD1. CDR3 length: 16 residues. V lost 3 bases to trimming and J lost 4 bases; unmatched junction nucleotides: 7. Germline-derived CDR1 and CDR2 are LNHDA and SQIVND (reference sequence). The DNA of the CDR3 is TGTGCCAGTAGTATGAGGAGACAGGGGTATAATGAAAAACTGTTTTTT. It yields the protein CASSMRRQGYNEKLFF.

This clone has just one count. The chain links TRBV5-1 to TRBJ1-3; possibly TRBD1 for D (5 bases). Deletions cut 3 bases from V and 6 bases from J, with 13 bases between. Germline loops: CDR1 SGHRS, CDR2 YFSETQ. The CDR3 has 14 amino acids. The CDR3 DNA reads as TGCGCCAGCAGCTGGGGGGGATTGAAAAACACCATATATTTT. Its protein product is CASSWGGLKNTIYF.

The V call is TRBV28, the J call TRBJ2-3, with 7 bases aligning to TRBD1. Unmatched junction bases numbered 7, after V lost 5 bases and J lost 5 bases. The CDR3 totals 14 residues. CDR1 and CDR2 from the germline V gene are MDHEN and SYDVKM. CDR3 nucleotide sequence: TGTGCCAGCAGTCTCCGACAGGGAAAAGATACGCAGTATTTT. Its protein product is CASSLRQGKDTQYF.

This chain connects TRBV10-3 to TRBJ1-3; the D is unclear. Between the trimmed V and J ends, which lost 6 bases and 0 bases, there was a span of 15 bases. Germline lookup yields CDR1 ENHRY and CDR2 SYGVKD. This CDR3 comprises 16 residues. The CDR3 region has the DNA TGTGCCATCAGGGACTCCAGCCCAATCTCTGGAAACACCATATATTTT. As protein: CAIRDSSPISGNTIYF.

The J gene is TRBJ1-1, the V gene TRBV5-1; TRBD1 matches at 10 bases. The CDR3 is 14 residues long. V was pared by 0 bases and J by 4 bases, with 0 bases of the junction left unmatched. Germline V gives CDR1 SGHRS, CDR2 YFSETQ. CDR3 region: CASSLGTGGTEAFF. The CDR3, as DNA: TGCGCCAGCAGCTTGGGGACAGGGGGCACTGAAGCTTTCTTT.

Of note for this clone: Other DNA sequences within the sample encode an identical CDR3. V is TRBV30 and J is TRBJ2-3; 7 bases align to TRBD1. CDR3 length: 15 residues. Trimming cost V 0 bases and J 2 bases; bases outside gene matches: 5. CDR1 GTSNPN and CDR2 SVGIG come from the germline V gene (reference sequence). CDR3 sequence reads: CAWSVRGGATDTQYF. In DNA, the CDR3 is TGTGCCTGGAGTGTTCGAGGGGGCGCCACAGATACGCAGTATTTT.

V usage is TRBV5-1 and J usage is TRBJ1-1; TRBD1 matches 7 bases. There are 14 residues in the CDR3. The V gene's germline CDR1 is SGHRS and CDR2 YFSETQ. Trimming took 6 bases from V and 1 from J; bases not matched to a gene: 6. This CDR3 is CASTRGPSNTEAFF. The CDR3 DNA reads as TGCGCCAGCACTAGGGGGCCTTCGAACACTGAAGCTTTCTTT.

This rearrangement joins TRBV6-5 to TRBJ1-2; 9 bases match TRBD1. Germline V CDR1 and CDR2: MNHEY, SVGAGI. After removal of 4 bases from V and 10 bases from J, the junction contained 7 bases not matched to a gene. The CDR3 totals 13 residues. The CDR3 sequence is CASSLTGQGSYTF. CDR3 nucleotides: TGTGCCAGCAGTTTAACGGGACAGGGTTCCTACACCTTC.

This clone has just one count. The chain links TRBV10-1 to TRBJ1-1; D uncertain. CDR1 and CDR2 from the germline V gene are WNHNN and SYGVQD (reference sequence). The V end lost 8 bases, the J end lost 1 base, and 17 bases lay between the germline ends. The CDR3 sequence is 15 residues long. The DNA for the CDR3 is TGCGCCAGCCGATCCCAAAAAGAGAAGAACACTGAAGCTTTCTTT. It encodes CASRSQKEKNTEAFF.

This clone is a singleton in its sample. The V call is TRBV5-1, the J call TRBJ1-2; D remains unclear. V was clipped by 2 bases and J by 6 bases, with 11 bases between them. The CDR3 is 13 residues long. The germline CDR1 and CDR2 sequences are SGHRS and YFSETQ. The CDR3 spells CASSLKLGDGYTF. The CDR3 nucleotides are TGCGCCAGCAGCTTAAAGCTCGGGGATGGCTACACCTTC.

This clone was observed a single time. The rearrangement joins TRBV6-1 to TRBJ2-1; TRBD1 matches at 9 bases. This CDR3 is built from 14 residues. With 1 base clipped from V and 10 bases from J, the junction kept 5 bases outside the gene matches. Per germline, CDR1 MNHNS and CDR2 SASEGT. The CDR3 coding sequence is TGTGCCAGCAGTGAAGGGGACAGGGTAAGGGAGCAGTTCTTC. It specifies CASSEGDRVREQFF.

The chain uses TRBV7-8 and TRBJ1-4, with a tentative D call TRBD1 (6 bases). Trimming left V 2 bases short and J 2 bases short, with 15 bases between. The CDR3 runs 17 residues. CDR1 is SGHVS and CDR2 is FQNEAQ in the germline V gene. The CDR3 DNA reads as TGTGCCAGCAGCTTACCTCAGGGGAGTGGCACTAATGAAAAACTGTTTTTT. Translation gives CASSLPQGSGTNEKLFF.

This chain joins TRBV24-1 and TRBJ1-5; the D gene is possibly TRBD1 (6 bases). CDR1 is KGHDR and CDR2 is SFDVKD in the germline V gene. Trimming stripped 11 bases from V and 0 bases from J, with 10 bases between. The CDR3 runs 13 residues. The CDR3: CAISGDSNQPQHF. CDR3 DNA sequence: TGTGCCATCTCAGGGGATAGCAATCAGCCCCAGCATTTT.